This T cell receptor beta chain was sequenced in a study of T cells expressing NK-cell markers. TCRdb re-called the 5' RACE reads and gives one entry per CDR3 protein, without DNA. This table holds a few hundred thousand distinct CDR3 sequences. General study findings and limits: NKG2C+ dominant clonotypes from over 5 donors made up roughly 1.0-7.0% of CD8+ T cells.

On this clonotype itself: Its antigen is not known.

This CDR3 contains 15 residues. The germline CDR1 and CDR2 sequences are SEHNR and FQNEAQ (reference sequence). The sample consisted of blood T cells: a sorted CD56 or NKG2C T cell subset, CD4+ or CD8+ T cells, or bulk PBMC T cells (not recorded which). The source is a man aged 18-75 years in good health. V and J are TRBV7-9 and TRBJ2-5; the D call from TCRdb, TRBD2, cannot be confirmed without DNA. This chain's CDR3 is CASSPMGLLRETQYF.